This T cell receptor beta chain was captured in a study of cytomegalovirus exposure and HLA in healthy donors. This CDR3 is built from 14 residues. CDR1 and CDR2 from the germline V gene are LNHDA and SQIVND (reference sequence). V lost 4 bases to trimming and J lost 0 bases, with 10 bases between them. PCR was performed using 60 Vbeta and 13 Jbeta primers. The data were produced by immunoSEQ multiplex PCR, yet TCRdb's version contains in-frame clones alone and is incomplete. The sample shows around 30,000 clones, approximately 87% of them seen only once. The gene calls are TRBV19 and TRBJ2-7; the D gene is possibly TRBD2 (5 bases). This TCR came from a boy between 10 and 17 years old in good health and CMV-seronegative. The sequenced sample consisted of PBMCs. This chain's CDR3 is CASSTQAASYEQYF. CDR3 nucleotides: TGTGCCAGTAGTACTCAAGCGGCCTCCTACGAGCAGTACTTC.